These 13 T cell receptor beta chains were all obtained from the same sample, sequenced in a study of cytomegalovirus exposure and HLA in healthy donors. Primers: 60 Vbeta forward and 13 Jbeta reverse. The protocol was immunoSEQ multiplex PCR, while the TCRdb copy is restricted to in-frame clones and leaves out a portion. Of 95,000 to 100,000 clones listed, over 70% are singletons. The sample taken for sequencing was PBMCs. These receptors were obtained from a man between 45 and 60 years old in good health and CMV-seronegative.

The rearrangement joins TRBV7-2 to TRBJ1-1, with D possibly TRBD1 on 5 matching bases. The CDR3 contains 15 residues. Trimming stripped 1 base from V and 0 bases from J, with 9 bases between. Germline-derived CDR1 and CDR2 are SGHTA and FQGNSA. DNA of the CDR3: TGTGCCAGCAGCTTAGTTGGGGCCATGAACACTGAAGCTTTCTTT. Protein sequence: CASSLVGAMNTEAFF.

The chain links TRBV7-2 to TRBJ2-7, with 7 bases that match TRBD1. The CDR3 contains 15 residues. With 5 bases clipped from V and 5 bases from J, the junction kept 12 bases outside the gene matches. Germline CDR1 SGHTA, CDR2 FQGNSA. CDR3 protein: CASSRSSLRGNEQYF. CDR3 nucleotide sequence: TGTGCCAGCAGCCGATCCTCACTCAGGGGGAACGAGCAGTACTTC.

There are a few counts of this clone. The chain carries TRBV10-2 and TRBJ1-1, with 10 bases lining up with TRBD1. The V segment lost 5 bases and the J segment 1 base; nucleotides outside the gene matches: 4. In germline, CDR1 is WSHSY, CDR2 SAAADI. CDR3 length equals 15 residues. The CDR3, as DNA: TGCGCCAGCAGTCTAAGACAGGGGGCGAACACTGAAGCTTTCTTT. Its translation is CASSLRQGANTEAFF.

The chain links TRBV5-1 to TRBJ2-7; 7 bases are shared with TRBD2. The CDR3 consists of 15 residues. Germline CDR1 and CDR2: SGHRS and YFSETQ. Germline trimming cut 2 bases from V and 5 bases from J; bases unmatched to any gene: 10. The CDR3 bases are TGCGCCAGCAGCTTTCTACCAGCGGGGCGGGACGAGCAGTACTTC. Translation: CASSFLPAGRDEQYF.

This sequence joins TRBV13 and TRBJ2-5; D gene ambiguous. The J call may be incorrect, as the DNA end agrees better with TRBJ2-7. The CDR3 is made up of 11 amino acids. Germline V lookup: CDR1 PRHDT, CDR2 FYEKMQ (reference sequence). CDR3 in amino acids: CASSLNYEQYF. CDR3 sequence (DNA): TGTGCCAGCAGCTTGAACTACGAGCAGTACTTC.

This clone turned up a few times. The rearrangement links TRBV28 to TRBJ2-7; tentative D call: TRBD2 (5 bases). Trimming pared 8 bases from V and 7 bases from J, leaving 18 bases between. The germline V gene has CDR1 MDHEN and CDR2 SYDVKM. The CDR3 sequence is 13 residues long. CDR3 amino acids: CASLKTLTGEQYF. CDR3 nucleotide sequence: TGTGCCAGCCTGAAAACTTTGACGGGGGAGCAGTACTTC.

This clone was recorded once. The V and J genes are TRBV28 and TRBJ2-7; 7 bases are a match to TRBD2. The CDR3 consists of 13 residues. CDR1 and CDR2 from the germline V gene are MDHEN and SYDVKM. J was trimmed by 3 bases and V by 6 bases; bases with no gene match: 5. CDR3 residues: CASRVTSNYEQYF. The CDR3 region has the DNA TGTGCCAGCAGGGTGACTAGCAACTACGAGCAGTACTTC.

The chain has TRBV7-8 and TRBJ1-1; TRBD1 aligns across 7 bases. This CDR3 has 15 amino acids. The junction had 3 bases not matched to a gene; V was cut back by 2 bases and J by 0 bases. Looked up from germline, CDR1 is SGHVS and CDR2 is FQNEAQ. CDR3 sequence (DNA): TGTGCCAGCAGCTTAAACAGGGGCATGAACACTGAAGCTTTCTTT. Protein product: CASSLNRGMNTEAFF.

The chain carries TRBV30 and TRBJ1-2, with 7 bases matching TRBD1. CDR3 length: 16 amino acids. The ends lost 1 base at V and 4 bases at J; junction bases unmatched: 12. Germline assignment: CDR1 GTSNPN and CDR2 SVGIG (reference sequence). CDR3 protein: CAWSAGTVLGAYGYTF. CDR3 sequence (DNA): TGTGCCTGGAGTGCAGGGACAGTCCTAGGAGCCTATGGCTACACCTTC.

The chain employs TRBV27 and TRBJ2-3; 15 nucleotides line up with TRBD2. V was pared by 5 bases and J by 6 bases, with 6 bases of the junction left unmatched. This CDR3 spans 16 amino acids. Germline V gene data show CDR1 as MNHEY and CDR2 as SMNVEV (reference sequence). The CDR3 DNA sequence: TGTGCCAGCAGTCGGACTAGCGGGAGGGGGGTTGATACGCAGTATTTT. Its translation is CASSRTSGRGVDTQYF.

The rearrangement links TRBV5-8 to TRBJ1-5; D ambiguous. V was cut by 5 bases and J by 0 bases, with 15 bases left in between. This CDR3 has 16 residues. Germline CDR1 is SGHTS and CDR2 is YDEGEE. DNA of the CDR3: TGTGCCAGCAGGTCTCGCAGATATAATAGCAATCAGCCCCAGCATTTT. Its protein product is CASRSRRYNSNQPQHF.

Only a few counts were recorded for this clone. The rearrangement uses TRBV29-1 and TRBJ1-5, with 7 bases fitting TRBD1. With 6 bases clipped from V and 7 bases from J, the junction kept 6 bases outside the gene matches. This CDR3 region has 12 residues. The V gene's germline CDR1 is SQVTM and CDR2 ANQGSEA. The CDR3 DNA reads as TGCAGCGTGGGACAGAAAGGACAGCCCCAGCATTTT. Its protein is CSVGQKGQPQHF.

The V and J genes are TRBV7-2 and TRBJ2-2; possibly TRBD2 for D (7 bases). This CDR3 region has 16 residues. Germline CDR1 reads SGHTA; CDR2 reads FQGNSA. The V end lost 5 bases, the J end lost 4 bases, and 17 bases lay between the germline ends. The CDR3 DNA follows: TGTGCCAGCAGCCCTATGGGGGGGCAGGGCACCGGGGAGCTGTTTTTT. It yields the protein CASSPMGGQGTGELFF.